This TCR beta chain was identified during a study of T cells expressing NK-cell markers. The overall study: Repertoire data for TCR beta were derived from sorted T cells (CD3+CD56+NKG2C+, CD3+CD56+NKG2C- and CD3+CD56-NKG2C+). The study sequenced eight donors, seven HCMV-seropositive and one seronegative.

The germline V gene encodes CDR1 MNHEY and CDR2 SVGAGI. The CDR3 is 12 residues long. UMI-tagged 5'RACE template switching yielded the TCR beta cDNA. Using the 5' RACE reads, TCRdb records one entry per CDR3 protein without DNA. The repertoire shows some 440,000 distinct CDR3 sequences; the top ten hold about 1.5%. The receptor's source is a woman aged 50 to 60 in good health. This rearrangement joins TRBV6-5 to TRBJ1-2. Sequenced sample: blood T cells: a sorted CD56 or NKG2C T cell subset, CD4+ or CD8+ T cells, or bulk PBMC T cells (not recorded which). The CDR3 is CASKGTVYGYTF.